Presented here are 26 T cell receptor beta chains from one specimen sequenced in a study of blood T cell repertoires in COVID-19 (dated by TCRdb to about 2020). The protocol used for the library was the immunoSEQ multiplex PCR assay. TCRdb holds this immuneACCESS table with in-frame rearrangements only. Some clones are missing; in checked studies, unresolved V genes explain under half, and the rest has no known cause. Across this sample there are 250,000 to 300,000 clones, with over 65% seen only once. The ten largest clonotypes hold 4.6% of the sample. Sequencing used peripheral blood. These receptors originate from a man in his sixties who had recovered from COVID-19.

This chain links TRBV28 with TRBJ1-6; weak D call: TRBD1 (6 bases). V was shortened by 7 bases and J by 7 bases, with 14 bases between the two germline ends. The V gene's germline CDR1 is MDHEN and CDR2 SYDVKM. The CDR3 runs to 14 residues. CDR3 in amino acids: CASTPTGTNSPLHF. CDR3 nucleotides: TGTGCCAGCACCCCGACAGGAACAAATTCACCCCTCCACTTT.

This rearrangement joins TRBV19 to TRBJ1-2; 9 nucleotides align to TRBD1. The V gene end was trimmed by 3 bases and the J gene end by 8 bases; junction bases not matched to a gene: 4. The length of the CDR3 is 13 residues. Per the germline V gene, CDR1 is LNHDA and CDR2 is SQIVND (reference sequence). The CDR3 here is CASSIGQGKGYTF. The CDR3 nucleotides are TGTGCCAGTAGTATTGGACAGGGGAAAGGCTACACCTTC.

The chain recombines TRBV3-1 (or the pseudogene TRBV3-2) with TRBJ2-4; 8 bases are shared with TRBD2. The CDR3 spans 15 residues. CDR1 and CDR2 (germline): LGHDT, YNNKEL (reference sequence). After removal of 4 bases from V and 3 bases from J, the junction contained 5 bases not matched to a gene. This chain's CDR3 is CASSPEAGVKNIQYF. The DNA for the CDR3 is TGTGCCAGCAGCCCCGAAGCGGGAGTCAAAAACATTCAGTACTTC.

The rearrangement links TRBV7-9 to TRBJ1-3, with TRBD1 identical over 10 bases. Germline CDR1 SEHNR, CDR2 FQNEAQ (reference sequence). V dropped 5 bases and J dropped 2; count of bases not matched to a gene: 6. There are 16 residues in the CDR3. DNA for the CDR3: TGTGCCAGCAGCCTCCTTGACAGGGGGCCTGGAAACACCATATATTTT. Its protein is CASSLLDRGPGNTIYF.

The chain carries TRBV6-5 and TRBJ2-6; D possibly corresponds to TRBD1 (5 bases). Germline V gene sequence: CDR1 MNHEY, CDR2 SVGAGI. This CDR3 region has 15 residues. Trimming left V 2 bases short and J 5 bases short, with 10 bases between. As DNA, the CDR3 is TGTGCCAGCAGTTACATGCAGGGTCGGGCCAACGTCCTGACTTTC. Protein: CASSYMQGRANVLTF.

The chain carries TRBV28 and TRBJ1-2; tentatively, D is TRBD1 (6 bases). Germline CDR1 and CDR2: MDHEN and SYDVKM. Trimming left V 2 bases short and J 8 bases short, with 18 bases between. This CDR3 is built from 15 residues. The CDR3 loop is CASSLGGQGQQGYTF. In DNA form, the CDR3 reads TGTGCCAGCAGTTTAGGGGGCCAGGGGCAGCAAGGCTACACCTTC.

The chain has TRBV6-2 or TRBV6-3 and TRBJ2-7; possible D gene TRBD2, 6 bases. The germline V gene encodes CDR1 MNHEY and CDR2 SVGEGT. V shed 2 bases and J shed 2 bases, with 19 bases lying between them. This CDR3 has 17 amino acids. The CDR3 protein is CASSYHLGGGVTYEQYF. The CDR3 nucleotides are TGTGCCAGCAGTTACCACCTCGGTGGCGGGGTAACCTACGAGCAGTACTTC.

This chain connects TRBV11-3 to TRBJ2-3, with 15 bases identical to TRBD2. The ends lost 1 base at V and 3 bases at J; junction bases unmatched: 5. CDR1 SGHNT and CDR2 YENEEA come from the germline V gene. The CDR3 sequence is 18 residues long. CDR3 bases: TGTGCCAGCAGCTTAGCGGGACTAGCGGGGGGTAGTACAGATACGCAGTATTTT. Translating it yields CASSLAGLAGGSTDTQYF.

In this sample, this clone turned up a few times. This sequence joins TRBV5-1 and TRBJ1-1; tentatively, D is TRBD1 (5 bases). Per germline, CDR1 SGHRS and CDR2 YFSETQ. V gave up 0 bases and J gave up 4 bases, with 16 bases separating them. CDR3 length equals 16 residues. This CDR3 is CASSLEAARGATEAFF. CDR3 DNA: TGCGCCAGCAGCTTGGAGGCAGCCCGCGGGGCCACTGAAGCTTTCTTT.

The rearrangement links TRBV9 to TRBJ1-5; D gene ambiguous. The CDR3 is 12 amino acids. V lost 4 bases and J lost 7, with 9 bases in between. Germline CDR1 SGDLS, CDR2 YYNGEE. This chain's CDR3 is CASSRGGQPQHF. The CDR3 nucleotides read TGTGCCAGCAGCCGGGGAGGACAGCCCCAGCATTTT.

The chain is built from TRBV5-1 and TRBJ2-1; TRBD2 matches 7 bases. Trimming at V came to 0 bases and at J to 6 bases, leaving 6 bases not matched to a gene. Looked up from germline, CDR1 is SGHRS and CDR2 is YFSETQ. CDR3 length: 15 amino acids. The CDR3 sequence: CASSLDLTSRNEQFF. The CDR3 region has the DNA TGCGCCAGCAGCTTGGATCTGACTAGCCGCAATGAGCAGTTCTTC.

This sequence joins TRBV7-9 and TRBJ2-5; TRBD1 matches at 11 bases. The CDR3 length is 15 residues. V lost 5 bases, J lost 5 bases, and 7 bases stayed unmatched. CDR1 is SEHNR and CDR2 is FQNEAQ in the germline V gene (reference sequence). The CDR3 reads CASSPRTGGAETQYF. The CDR3 nucleotides read TGTGCCAGCAGCCCGCGGACAGGGGGCGCGGAGACCCAGTACTTC.

V gene TRBV4-1 combines with J gene TRBJ1-1, with 7 positions matching TRBD1. The germline CDR1 and CDR2 sequences are MGHRA and YSYEKL. This CDR3 is 17 amino acids long. The V segment lost 1 base and the J segment 1 base; nucleotides outside the gene matches: 9. The chain's CDR3 is CASSQGSRGFGNTEAFF. CDR3 bases: TGCGCCAGCAGCCAAGGGAGCAGGGGGTTTGGGAACACTGAAGCTTTCTTT.

This clone was seen a handful of times. The V and J genes are TRBV7-3 and TRBJ2-3; 7 bases match TRBD2. Germline loops: CDR1 SGHTA, CDR2 FQGTGA. V gave up 2 bases and J gave up 0 bases; unmatched junction bases: 2. This CDR3 is 15 amino acids long. The CDR3 loop is CASSLLGGSTDTQYF. Here the CDR3 DNA reads TGTGCCAGCAGCTTACTGGGGGGGAGCACAGATACGCAGTATTTT.

This clone was seen only once. The chain combines TRBV6-6 with TRBJ2-3; perhaps TRBD2 as D (6 bases). Germline V gives CDR1 MNHNY, CDR2 SVGAGI (reference sequence). Trimming removed 2 bases from V and 7 bases from J, with 19 bases in between. This CDR3 contains 16 residues. CDR3 loop: CASSYGRDPRGHTQYF. The CDR3 nucleotides are TGTGCCAGCAGTTACGGGCGGGACCCTCGGGGACATACGCAGTATTTT.

The CDR3 here is CASRTGANSPLHF. In nucleotides, the CDR3 is TGTGCCAGCCGAACAGGGGCAAATTCACCCCTCCACTTT. This rearrangement joins TRBV12-3 or TRBV12-4 to TRBJ1-6, with 7 positions matching TRBD1. The CDR3 is 13 amino acids. The V segment lost 8 bases and the J segment 7 bases; nucleotides outside the gene matches: 5.

The chain carries TRBV9 and TRBJ2-5, with D possibly TRBD1 on 6 matching bases. CDR3 size: 15 residues. Germline CDR1 SGDLS, CDR2 YYNGEE. Deletions cut 1 base from V and 1 base from J, with 11 bases between. This chain's CDR3 is CASSVTGLIQETQYF. The CDR3 nucleotides are TGTGCCAGCAGCGTAACAGGGTTGATCCAAGAGACCCAGTACTTC.

The V gene is TRBV11-1, the J gene TRBJ1-4; perhaps TRBD1 as D (5 bases). Trimming stripped 2 bases from V and 3 bases from J, with 10 bases between. This CDR3 region has 15 residues. The germline gives CDR1 SGHAT, CDR2 FQDESV (reference sequence). The CDR3 region is CASSLRAGPNEKLFF. CDR3 nucleotide sequence: TGTGCCAGCAGCTTACGGGCAGGGCCTAATGAAAAACTGTTTTTT. Combining the CDR3 with reference TRBV11-1 and TRBJ1-4 gives the whole variable domain EAEVAQSPRYKITEKSQAVAFWCDPISGHATLYWYRQILGQGPELLVQFQDESVVDDSQLPKDRFSAERLKGVDSTLKIQPAELGDSAMYLCASSLRAGPNEKLFFGSGTQLSVL.

The chain combines TRBV28 with TRBJ2-5; D is perhaps TRBD2 (5 bases). V lost 6 bases and J lost 9, with 17 bases in between. In germline, CDR1 is MDHEN, CDR2 SYDVKM. The CDR3 extends over 13 amino acids. CDR3 in DNA: TGTGCCAGCAGCCCCACCCCCGCCGGGGCCCAGTACTTC. This encodes CASSPTPAGAQYF.

The V gene is TRBV7-2, the J gene TRBJ2-2; possible D gene TRBD1, 6 bases. V dropped 4 bases and J dropped 0 bases, with 9 bases sitting between them. The CDR3 runs to 15 residues. CDR1 SGHTA and CDR2 FQGNSA come from the germline V gene. The CDR3, as DNA: TGTGCCAGCAGCTCCCGGACAGCGAACACCGGGGAGCTGTTTTTT. It translates to CASSSRTANTGELFF.

The chain has TRBV5-1 and TRBJ1-1; D not resolved. The CDR3 is 15 residues long. V was pared by 2 bases and J by 0 bases, with 11 bases between. Germline values: CDR1 SGHRS, CDR2 YFSETQ. CDR3 protein: CASSLSFGVNTEAFF. The CDR3 DNA is TGCGCCAGCAGCTTAAGCTTCGGGGTGAACACTGAAGCTTTCTTT.

This rearrangement joins TRBV2 to TRBJ1-5; 9 bases fit TRBD1. Germline-derived CDR1 and CDR2 are SNHLY and FYNNEI. This CDR3 has 16 amino acids. J lost 4 bases, V lost 4 bases, and 8 bases had no gene match. In nucleotides, the CDR3 is TGTGCCAGCAGTGGGTCGGGACAGGGTGCAAATCAGCCCCAGCATTTT. Translated, it gives CASSGSGQGANQPQHF.

This chain links TRBV5-4 with TRBJ2-3; 8 nucleotides agree with TRBD2. V trimming: 4 bases; J trimming: 2 bases; junction bases outside the gene matches: 6. This CDR3 is built from 15 residues. Germline CDR1 reads SGHNT; CDR2 reads YYREEE (reference sequence). In DNA, the CDR3 is TGTGCCAGCAGCGGGCGGGAGGTGGACACAGATACGCAGTATTTT. It is translated as CASSGREVDTDTQYF.

The chain has TRBV14 and TRBJ1-2; D is possibly TRBD1 (5 bases). Germline V gene sequence: CDR1 SGHDN, CDR2 FVKESK. V lost 1 base and J lost 2, with 8 bases in between. The CDR3 spans 14 residues. This CDR3 reads CASSQGPGNYGYTF. CDR3 in DNA: TGTGCCAGCAGCCAAGGTCCAGGGAACTATGGCTACACCTTC.

This clone was counted once. This sample also contains other DNA sequences that code for the same CDR3. This chain joins TRBV18 and TRBJ1-1, with D tentatively TRBD1 (6 bases). In germline, CDR1 is KGHSH, CDR2 LQKENI. V gave up 6 bases and J gave up 2 bases, with 10 bases separating them. The CDR3 extends over 13 amino acids. CDR3 nucleotides: TGTGCCAGCTCTAGGACAGACAACACTGAAGCTTTCTTT. Translated, it gives CASSRTDNTEAFF.

This clone was seen a single time. CDR3 amino acids: CASSQEGAGGFGELFF. The CDR3 nucleotides are TGCGCCAGCAGCCAAGAGGGGGCGGGGGGCTTTGGTGAGCTGTTTTTT. The V gene is TRBV4-1, the J gene TRBJ2-2, with TRBD2 matching over 8 bases. Germline V gene data show CDR1 as MGHRA and CDR2 as YSYEKL. CDR3 length: 16 amino acids. Trimming took 0 bases from V and 11 from J; bases not matched to a gene: 11.